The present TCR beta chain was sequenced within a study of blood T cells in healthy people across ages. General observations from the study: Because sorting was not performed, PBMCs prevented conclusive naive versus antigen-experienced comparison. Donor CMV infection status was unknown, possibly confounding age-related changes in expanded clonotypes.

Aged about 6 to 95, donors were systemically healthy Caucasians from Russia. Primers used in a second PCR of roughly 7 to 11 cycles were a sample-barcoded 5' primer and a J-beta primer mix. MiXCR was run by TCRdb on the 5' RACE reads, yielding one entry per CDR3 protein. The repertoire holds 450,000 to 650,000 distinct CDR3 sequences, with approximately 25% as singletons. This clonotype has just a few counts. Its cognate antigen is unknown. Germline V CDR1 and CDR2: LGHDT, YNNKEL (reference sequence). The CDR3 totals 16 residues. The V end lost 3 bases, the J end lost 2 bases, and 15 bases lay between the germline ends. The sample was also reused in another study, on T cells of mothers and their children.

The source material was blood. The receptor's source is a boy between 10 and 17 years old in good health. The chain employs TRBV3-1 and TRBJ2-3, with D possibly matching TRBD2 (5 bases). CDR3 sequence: CASSQAPGIPTDTQYF. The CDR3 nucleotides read TGTGCCAGCAGCCAGGCCCCGGGGATCCCCACAGATACGCAGTATTTT.